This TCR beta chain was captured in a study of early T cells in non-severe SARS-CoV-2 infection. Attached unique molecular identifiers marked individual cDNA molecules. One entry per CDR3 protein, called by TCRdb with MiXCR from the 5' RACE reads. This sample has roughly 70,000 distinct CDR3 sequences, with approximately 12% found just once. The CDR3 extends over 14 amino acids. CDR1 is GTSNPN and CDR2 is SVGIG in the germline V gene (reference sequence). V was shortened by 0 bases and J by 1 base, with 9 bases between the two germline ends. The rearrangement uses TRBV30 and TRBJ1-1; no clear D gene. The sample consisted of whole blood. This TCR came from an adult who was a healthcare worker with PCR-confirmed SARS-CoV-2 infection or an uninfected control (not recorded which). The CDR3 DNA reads TGTGCCTGGAGTGTTCCCGGAGCGAACACTGAAGCTTTCTTT. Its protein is CAWSVPGANTEAFF.